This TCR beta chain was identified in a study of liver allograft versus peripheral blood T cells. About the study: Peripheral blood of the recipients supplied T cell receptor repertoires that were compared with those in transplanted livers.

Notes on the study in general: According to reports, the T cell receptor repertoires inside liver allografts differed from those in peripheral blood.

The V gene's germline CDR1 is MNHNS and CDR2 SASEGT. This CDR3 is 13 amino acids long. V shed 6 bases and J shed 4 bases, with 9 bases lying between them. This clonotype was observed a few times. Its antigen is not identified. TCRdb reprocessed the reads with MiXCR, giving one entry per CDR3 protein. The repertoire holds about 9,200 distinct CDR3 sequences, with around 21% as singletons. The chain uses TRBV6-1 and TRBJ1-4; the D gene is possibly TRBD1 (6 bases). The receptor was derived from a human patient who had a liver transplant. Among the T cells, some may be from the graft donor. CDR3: CASSWTVNEKLFF. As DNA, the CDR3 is TGTGCCAGCAGCTGGACAGTTAATGAAAAACTGTTTTTT.